These 25 T cell receptor beta chains were all obtained from the same sample, sequenced in a study of molecular identifiers for immune sequencing clone quantification. TCRdb reprocessed the PCR reads via MiXCR and lists one record per CDR3 protein. The data contain about 640,000 distinct CDR3 sequences, 15% to 20% of them singletons. Input material: naive CD8+ T cells from blood, with Jurkat cell RNA spiked in. The subset was: FACS-sorted CD8+CD4-CCR7+CD45RA+ naive T cells. Every receptor here comes from a human donor in good health. Some libraries in this study had Jurkat cell RNA spiked in.

This clonotype showed up many times. This chain links TRBV4-3 with TRBJ1-3; D not resolved. With 0 bases removed from V and 0 bases from J, the gap between germline ends came to 9 bases. This CDR3 contains 16 residues. CDR1 LGHNA and CDR2 YSLEER come from the germline V gene. The CDR3 spells CASSQDWYSSGNTIYF. CDR3 bases: TGCGCCAGCAGCCAAGATTGGTACAGCTCTGGAAACACCATATATTTT.

Concerning this clonotype itself: A much larger clone is a single base away; this may be a read error. V usage is TRBV20-1 and J usage is TRBJ2-5, with no clear D. Germline V gene sequence: CDR1 DFQATT, CDR2 SNEGSKA (reference sequence). The CDR3 runs 11 residues. CDR3 sequence: CGAREAETQYF. The CDR3 DNA follows: TGCGGTGCTAGAGAGGCAGAGACCCAGTACTTC.

This clonotype appeared a single time. Possible read error: a much larger clone is one base away. V is TRBV20-1 and J is TRBJ1-4, with D unresolved. This CDR3 spans 13 amino acids. The germline CDR1 and CDR2 sequences are DFQATT and SNEGSKA (reference sequence). CDR3 region: CSAPRANNGKLFF. CDR3 sequence (DNA): TGCAGTGCTCCTAGGGCGAATAATGGAAAACTGTTTTTT.

Comments on this clonotype: A much larger clone lies a single base off, so this may be a read error. The CDR3 DNA sequence: TGTGCCAGCAGCTCGAACTCACCTTACGAGCAGTACTTC. It codes for CASSSNSPYEQYF. The V and J genes are TRBV7-9 and TRBJ2-7; no clear D. Germline lookup yields CDR1 SEHNR and CDR2 FQNEAQ (reference sequence). Trimming pared 4 bases from V and 4 bases from J, leaving 11 bases between. The length of the CDR3 is 13 residues. Supplemented by reference TRBV7-9 and TRBJ2-7, the full variable domain reads DTGVSQNPRHKITKRGQNVTFRCDPISEHNRLYWYRQTLGQGPEFLTYFQNEAQLEKSRLLSDRFSAERPKGSFSTLEIQRTEQGDSAMYLCASSSNSPYEQYFGPGTRLTVT.

This clonotype showed up many times. The chain couples TRBV19 to TRBJ2-4; a possible D gene is TRBD1 (5 bases). V lost 5 bases and J 9 bases, leaving 11 bases between the germline ends. The CDR3 has 12 residues. Germline values: CDR1 LNHDA, CDR2 SQIVND (reference sequence). In nucleotides, the CDR3 is TGTGCCAGTAGTCCAGGGTTAGTCATTCAGTACTTC. Translation gives CASSPGLVIQYF.

This clonotype was detected only a few times. The junction does not match germline at one end; this may be a read error. This chain links TRBV19 with TRBJ2-7, with D possibly matching TRBD2 (5 bases). CDR1 is LNHDA and CDR2 is SQIVND in the germline V gene (reference sequence). This CDR3 contains 15 residues. The CDR3 is CASGIGSGMAYEQYF. The CDR3 DNA reads as TGTGCCAGTGGTATAGGATCGGGAATGGCCTACGAGCAGTACTTC.

With respect to this clonotype: Just one base apart from a much larger clone, this may be a read error. CDR3 protein: CATSARGTYEQYF. CDR3 coding DNA: TGTGCCACCTCGGCCCGGGGCACCTACGAGCAGTACTTC. The chain links TRBV19 to TRBJ2-7; D is possibly TRBD1 or TRBD2 (5 bases each). This CDR3 contains 13 residues. The V gene lost 10 bases and the J gene lost 2 bases, with 15 bases spanning the gap. Germline-derived CDR1 and CDR2 are LNHDA and SQIVND (reference sequence).

This clonotype appeared a few times. V gene TRBV9 combines with J gene TRBJ2-2; the match to TRBD2 covers 8 bases. Germline values: CDR1 SGDLS, CDR2 YYNGEE. This CDR3 has 16 residues. The trim removed 4 bases at V and 6 bases at J, leaving 11 bases unmatched. As DNA, the CDR3 is TGTGCCAGCAGCACACCCCTCGCGGGGGGAGCCGGGGAGCTGTTTTTT. As protein: CASSTPLAGGAGELFF.

Points on this clonotype: An end of the junction does not agree with germline; a read error may underlie this. This chain connects TRBV4-1 to TRBJ1-6; D not resolved. The length of the CDR3 is 15 residues. Germline CDR1 MGHRA, CDR2 YSYEKL. The CDR3 coding sequence is TGCGCCAGCACCCAAGGTGTCTCCTATAATTCACCCCTCCACTTT. Translation gives CASTQGVSYNSPLHF.

This clonotype has at least ten counts. This chain joins TRBV29-1 and TRBJ2-7; 9 positions match TRBD2. The J segment lost 3 bases and the V segment lost 0 bases, leaving 6 bases of the junction unmatched. This CDR3 has 15 residues. Germline CDR1 reads SQVTM; CDR2 reads ANQGSEA. CDR3 residues: CSVEDWSSGNYEQYF. For the CDR3, the DNA is TGCAGCGTTGAAGATTGGTCTAGCGGGAACTACGAGCAGTACTTC.

There are many counts of this clonotype. The chain couples TRBV5-6 to TRBJ1-1, with 7 bases identical to TRBD1. The CDR3 runs 15 residues. With 0 bases clipped from V and 3 bases from J, the junction kept 5 bases outside the gene matches. Germline CDR1 and CDR2: SGHDT and YYEEEE. The CDR3 sequence is CASSLGDSRDTEAFF. DNA of the CDR3: TGTGCCAGCAGCTTGGGGGACAGCAGGGACACTGAAGCTTTCTTT.

In this sample, this clonotype turned up many times. The V and J genes are TRBV20-1 and TRBJ2-7, with a weak D call TRBD1 (5 bases). Germline CDR1 and CDR2: DFQATT and SNEGSKA (reference sequence). Trimming cost V 2 bases and J 0 bases, with 8 bases left between them. This CDR3 contains 13 residues. The CDR3 bases are TGCAGTGCTAGAACAGGCTACTCCTACGAGCAGTACTTC. This gives the protein CSARTGYSYEQYF.

This clonotype was seen many times. The V and J genes are TRBV2 and TRBJ1-1; TRBD1 agrees at 8 bases. In germline, CDR1 is SNHLY, CDR2 FYNNEI. The CDR3 loop spans 14 amino acids. With 5 bases clipped from V and 0 bases from J, the junction kept 2 bases outside the gene matches. In nucleotides, the CDR3 is TGTGCCAGCAGTAGGGGACAGGTGAACACTGAAGCTTTCTTT. It is translated as CASSRGQVNTEAFF.

This clonotype occurred many times. The genes are TRBV6-6 and TRBJ2-2, with TRBD2 matching over 12 bases. Germline values: CDR1 MNHNY, CDR2 SVGAGI (reference sequence). J gave up 3 bases and V 6 bases, and 5 bases lay outside the gene matches. This CDR3 has 16 residues. The CDR3 loop is CASRILAGGDTGELFF. In DNA, the CDR3 is TGTGCCAGCAGAATCCTAGCGGGGGGGGACACCGGGGAGCTGTTTTTT.

This clonotype showed up many times. The chain carries TRBV7-2 and TRBJ2-5; 7 nucleotides align to TRBD2. Trimming removed 1 base from V and 5 bases from J; junction bases left unmatched: 7. The CDR3 is made up of 15 amino acids. The V gene's germline CDR1 is SGHTA and CDR2 FQGNSA. In DNA, the CDR3 is TGTGCCAGCAGCTTAGTACCAGGGCGGGGGGAGACCCAGTACTTC. Amino acids: CASSLVPGRGETQYF.

The genes are TRBV6-6 and TRBJ1-1; D uncertain. Germline V gene lookup returns CDR1 MNHNY and CDR2 SVGAGI (reference sequence). The CDR3 has 15 amino acids. V lost 0 bases and J lost 0, with 8 bases in between. This CDR3 reads CASSYSRGVNTEAFF. The CDR3 bases are TGTGCCAGCAGTTACTCTCGGGGAGTGAACACTGAAGCTTTCTTT.

As regards this clonotype: A read error is possible here, since a much larger clone lies one base away. The genes are TRBV2 and TRBJ1-1; unclear D gene. Germline CDR1 SNHLY, CDR2 FYNNEI. The CDR3 is 13 amino acids. Trimming cost V 8 bases and J 0 bases, with 10 bases left between them. For the CDR3, the DNA is TGTGCCAGCGGATTCTTCCTGAACACTGAAGCTTTCTTT. Translated: CASGFFLNTEAFF. Supplemented by reference TRBV2 and TRBJ1-1, the full variable domain reads EPEVTQTPSHQVTQMGQEVILRCVPISNHLYFYWYRQILGQKVEFLVSFYNNEISEKSEIFDDQFSVERPDGSNFTLKIRSTKLEDSAMYFCASGFFLNTEAFFGQGTRLTVV.

This clonotype was counted between two and nine times. This chain joins TRBV19 and TRBJ2-5; no definite D call. Trimming took off 0 bases at V and 2 bases at J, with 10 bases between the two ends. The CDR3 is 15 residues long. Germline V gene lookup returns CDR1 LNHDA and CDR2 SQIVND (reference sequence). The CDR3 DNA is TGTGCCAGTAGTATAGATATAAGCGAACAAGAGACCCAGTACTTC. Its protein is CASSIDISEQETQYF.

The chain recombines TRBV11-1 with TRBJ2-7, with D perhaps matching TRBD1 or TRBD2 (5 bases each). Per germline, CDR1 SGHAT and CDR2 FQDESV (reference sequence). The CDR3 is 16 amino acids. The V and J ends lost 5 bases and 0 bases respectively, with 17 bases between them. For the CDR3, the DNA is TGTGCCAGCAGCGCCCGCCGGGGCAAGATCTCCTACGAGCAGTACTTC. This translates into CASSARRGKISYEQYF.

This clonotype was seen a handful of times. The V call is TRBV12-3 or TRBV12-4, the J call TRBJ1-3; the D is unclear. This CDR3 spans 14 amino acids. V gave up 5 bases and J gave up 3 bases, with 11 bases separating them. The CDR3 reads CASSPQIDGNTIYF. The CDR3 nucleotides read TGTGCCAGCAGTCCCCAGATAGATGGAAACACCATATATTTT.

Ten or more counts support this clonotype. V is TRBV28 and J is TRBJ1-3, with D hard to call. V dropped 8 bases and J dropped 7 bases, with 15 bases sitting between them. The germline V gene has CDR1 MDHEN and CDR2 SYDVKM. This CDR3 contains 13 residues. The DNA of the CDR3 is TGTGCCAGCGCTTCGTTAAATGAGAACACCATATATTTT. This codes for CASASLNENTIYF.

This clonotype was detected many times. J is TRBJ2-1 and V is TRBV6-5, with D perhaps given as TRBD1 or TRBD2 (5 bases each). The V end lost 0 bases, the J end lost 3 bases, and 12 bases lay between the germline ends. Looked up from germline, CDR1 is MNHEY and CDR2 is SVGAGI. The CDR3 length is 16 residues. CDR3: CASSYSVSGSYNEQFF. The CDR3, as DNA: TGTGCCAGCAGTTACTCGGTCTCAGGGAGCTACAATGAGCAGTTCTTC.

This clonotype has just a few counts. V is TRBV5-3 and J is TRBJ2-1, with 7 bases fitting TRBD1. TRBV5-3 is identified as an open reading frame with a role that is uncertain. The V gene end was trimmed by 8 bases and the J gene end by 3 bases; junction bases not matched to a gene: 11. The CDR3 is made up of 15 amino acids. CDR3 sequence: CASRTPQGDYNEQFF. The DNA for the CDR3 is TGTGCCAGCAGAACCCCCCAGGGGGACTACAATGAGCAGTTCTTC.

Concerning this clonotype itself: An end of the junction differs from the germline gene, which may be a read error. The chain recombines TRBV7-9 with TRBJ1-5, with TRBD1 identical over 11 bases. Germline CDR1 is SEHNR and CDR2 is FQNEAQ (reference sequence). The CDR3 contains 15 residues. The CDR3 DNA sequence: TGTGCCGGCAGCCATGGACAGGGGGCCGGTCAGCCCCAGCATTTT. This gives the protein CAGSHGQGAGQPQHF. Variable domain in full (rest from reference TRBV7-9 and TRBJ1-5): DTGVSQNPRHKITKRGQNVTFRCDPISEHNRLYWYRQTLGQGPEFLTYFQNEAQLEKSRLLSDRFSAERPKGSFSTLEIQRTEQGDSAMYLCAGSHGQGAGQPQHFGDGTRLSIL.

CDR3 loop: CASSYFTSGDNEQFF. The CDR3 DNA sequence: TGTGCCAGCAGTTACTTCACTAGCGGGGACAATGAGCAGTTCTTC. The genes are TRBV6-2 or TRBV6-3 and TRBJ2-1; 10 bases match TRBD2. Unmatched junction bases numbered 2, after V lost 1 base and J lost 5 bases. CDR3 length: 15 residues. CDR1 and CDR2 from the germline V gene are MNHEY and SVGEGT.